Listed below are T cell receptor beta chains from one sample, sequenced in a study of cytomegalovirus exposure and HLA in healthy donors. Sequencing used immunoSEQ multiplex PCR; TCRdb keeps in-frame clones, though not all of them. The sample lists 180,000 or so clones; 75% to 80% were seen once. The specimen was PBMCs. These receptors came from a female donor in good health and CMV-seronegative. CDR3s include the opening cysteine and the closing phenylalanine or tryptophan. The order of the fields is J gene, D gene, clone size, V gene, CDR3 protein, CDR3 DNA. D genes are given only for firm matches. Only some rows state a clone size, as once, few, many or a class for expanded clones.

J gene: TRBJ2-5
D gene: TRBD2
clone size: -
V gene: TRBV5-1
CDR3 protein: CASSEVPGGDWTQYF
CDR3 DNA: TGCGCCAGCAGCGAGGTTCCGGGGGGGGACTGGACCCAGTACTTC

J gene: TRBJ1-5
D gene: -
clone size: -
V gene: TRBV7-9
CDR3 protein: CASSLIGGDNQPQHF
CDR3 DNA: TGTGCCAGCAGCTTAATCGGAGGGGACAATCAGCCCCAGCATTTT

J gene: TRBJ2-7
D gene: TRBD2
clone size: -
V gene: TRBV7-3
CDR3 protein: CASSLSGSYEQYF
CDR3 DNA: TGTGCCAGCAGCTTGAGCGGGAGCTACGAGCAGTACTTC

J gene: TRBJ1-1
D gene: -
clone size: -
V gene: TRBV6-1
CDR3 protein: CASRSEKAFF
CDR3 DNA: TGTGCCAGCAGAAGCGAGAAAGCTTTCTTT

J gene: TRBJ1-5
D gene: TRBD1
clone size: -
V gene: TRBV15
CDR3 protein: CATSRVWDRGNQPQHF
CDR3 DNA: TGTGCCACCAGCAGAGTCTGGGACAGGGGCAATCAGCCCCAGCATTTT

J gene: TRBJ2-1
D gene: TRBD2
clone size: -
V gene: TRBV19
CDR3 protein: CASSMGLAGGPSEQFF
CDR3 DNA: TGTGCCAGTAGTATGGGACTAGCGGGGGGGCCGAGTGAGCAGTTCTTC

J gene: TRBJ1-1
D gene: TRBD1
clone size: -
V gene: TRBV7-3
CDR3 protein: CASSPDRGNTEAFF
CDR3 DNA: TGTGCCAGCAGCCCGGACAGGGGGAACACTGAAGCTTTCTTT

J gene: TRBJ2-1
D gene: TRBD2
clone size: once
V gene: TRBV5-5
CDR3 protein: CASSLAGVSYNEQFF
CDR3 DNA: TGTGCCAGCAGCCTAGCGGGAGTTTCCTACAATGAGCAGTTCTTC

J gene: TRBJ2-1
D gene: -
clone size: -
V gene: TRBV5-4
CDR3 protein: CASSSRLDSVEQFF
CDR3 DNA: TGTGCCAGCAGCTCTCGACTAGATTCGGTTGAGCAGTTCTTC

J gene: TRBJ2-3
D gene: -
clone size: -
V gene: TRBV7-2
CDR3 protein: CASSLAGGLVTQYF
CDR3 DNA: TGTGCCAGCAGCTTAGCAGGAGGGTTGGTTACGCAGTATTTT

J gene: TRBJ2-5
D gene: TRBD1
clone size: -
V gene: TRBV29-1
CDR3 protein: CSVAGTGGGETQYF
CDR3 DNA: TGCAGCGTCGCCGGGACAGGGGGCGGAGAGACCCAGTACTTC

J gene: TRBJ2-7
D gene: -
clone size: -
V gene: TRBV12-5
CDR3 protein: CASGLVATLGPFYEQYF
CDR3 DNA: TGTGCTAGTGGTTTGGTGGCCACCTTGGGCCCCTTCTACGAGCAGTACTTC

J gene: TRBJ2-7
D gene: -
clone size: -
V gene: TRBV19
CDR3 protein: CASSIDPESSYEQYF
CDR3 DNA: TGTGCCAGTAGTATAGATCCAGAAAGCTCCTACGAGCAGTACTTC

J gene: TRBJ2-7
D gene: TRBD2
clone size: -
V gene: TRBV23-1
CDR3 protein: CASGGGSPEQYF
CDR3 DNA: TGCGCCAGCGGCGGGGGGAGTCCAGAGCAGTACTTC

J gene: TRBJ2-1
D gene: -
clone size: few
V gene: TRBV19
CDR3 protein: CASSKADSSYNEQFF
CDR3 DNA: TGTGCCAGTAGTAAAGCGGATAGCTCCTACAATGAGCAGTTCTTC

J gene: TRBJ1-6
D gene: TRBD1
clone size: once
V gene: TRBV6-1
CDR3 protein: CASSEGQGNPPLHF
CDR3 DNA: TGTGCCAGCAGTGAGGGACAGGGTAATCCACCCCTCCACTTT

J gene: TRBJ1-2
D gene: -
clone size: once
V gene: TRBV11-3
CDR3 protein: CASSLDGGRSYGYTF
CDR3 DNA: TGTGCCAGCAGCTTAGACGGGGGGCGTTCCTATGGCTACACCTTC

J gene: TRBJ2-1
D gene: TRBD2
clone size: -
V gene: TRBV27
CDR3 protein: CASSLYYGVEGGGLAGGFGPEQFF
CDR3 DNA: TGTGCCAGCAGTTTATACTACGGGGTGGAGGGGGGTGGGCTAGCGGGGGGTTTTGGTCCTGAGCAGTTCTTC

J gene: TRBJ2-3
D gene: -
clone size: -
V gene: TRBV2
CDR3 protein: CASSESLGTDTQYF
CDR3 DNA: TGTGCCAGCAGTGAGTCTCTAGGCACAGATACGCAGTATTTT

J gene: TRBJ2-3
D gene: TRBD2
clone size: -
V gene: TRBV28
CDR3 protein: CASSDMGRGGTDTQYF
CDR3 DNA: TGTGCCAGCAGTGATATGGGGCGGGGGGGCACAGATACGCAGTATTTT

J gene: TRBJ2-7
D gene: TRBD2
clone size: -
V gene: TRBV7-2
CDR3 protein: CASSGTSGSSYEQYF
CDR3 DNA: TGTGCCAGCAGCGGGACTAGTGGGAGCTCCTACGAGCAGTACTTC

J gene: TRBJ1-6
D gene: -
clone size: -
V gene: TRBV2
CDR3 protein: CASRQDGTYDNSPLHF
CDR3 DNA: TGTGCCAGCAGGCAAGACGGGACATATGATAATTCACCCCTCCACTTT

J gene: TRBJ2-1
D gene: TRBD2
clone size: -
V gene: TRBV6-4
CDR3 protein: CASSLSGSSYNEQFF
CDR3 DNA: TGTGCCAGCAGTCTTAGCGGGAGCTCCTACAATGAGCAGTTCTTC

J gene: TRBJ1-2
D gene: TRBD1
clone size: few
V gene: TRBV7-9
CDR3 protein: CASSSYPTGLNYGYTF
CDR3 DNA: TGTGCCAGCAGCTCTTACCCGACAGGGCTTAACTATGGCTACACCTTC

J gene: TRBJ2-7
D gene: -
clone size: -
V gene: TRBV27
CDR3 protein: CASSSSAGTLFYEQYF
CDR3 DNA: TGTGCCAGCAGTTCATCAGCCGGGACACTATTCTACGAGCAGTACTTC

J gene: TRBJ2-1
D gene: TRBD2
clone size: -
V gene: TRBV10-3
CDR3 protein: CAISEKREANEQFF
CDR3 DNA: TGTGCCATCAGTGAAAAGCGGGAGGCGAATGAGCAGTTCTTC

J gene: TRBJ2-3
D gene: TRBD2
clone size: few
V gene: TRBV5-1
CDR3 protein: CASSAGTSTYF
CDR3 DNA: TGCGCCAGCAGCGCCGGGACTAGTACTTATTTT

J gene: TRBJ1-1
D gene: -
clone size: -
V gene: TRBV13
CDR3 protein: CASSLSHRAEAFF
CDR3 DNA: TGTGCCAGCAGCTTATCACACAGGGCTGAAGCTTTCTTT

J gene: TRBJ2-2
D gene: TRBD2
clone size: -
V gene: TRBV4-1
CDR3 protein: CASRQGEGPFGELFF
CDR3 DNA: TGCGCCAGCAGGCAAGGGGAGGGCCCGTTCGGGGAGCTGTTTTTT

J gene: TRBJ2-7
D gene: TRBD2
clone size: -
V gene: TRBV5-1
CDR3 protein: CASSPTPGLASYEQYF
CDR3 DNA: TGCGCCAGCAGCCCAACCCCGGGACTAGCCTCCTACGAGCAGTACTTC

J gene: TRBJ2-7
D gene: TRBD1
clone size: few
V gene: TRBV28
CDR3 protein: CATWDRANEQYF
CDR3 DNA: TGTGCCACCTGGGACAGGGCCAACGAGCAGTACTTC

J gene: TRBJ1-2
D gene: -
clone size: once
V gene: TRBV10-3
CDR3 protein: CAISTGSPNYGYTF
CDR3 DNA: TGTGCCATCAGCACAGGTTCCCCTAACTATGGCTACACCTTC

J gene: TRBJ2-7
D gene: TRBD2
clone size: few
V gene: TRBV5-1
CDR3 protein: CASSDGTGGRDEQYF
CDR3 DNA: TGCGCCAGCAGCGATGGGACTGGAGGGAGGGACGAGCAGTACTTC

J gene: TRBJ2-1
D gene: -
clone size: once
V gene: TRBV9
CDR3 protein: CASSASARPFNEQFF
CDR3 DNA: TGTGCCAGCAGCGCTAGCGCGCGCCCGTTCAATGAGCAGTTCTTC

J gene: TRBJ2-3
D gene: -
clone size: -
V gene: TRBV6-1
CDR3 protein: CASSGRWGDTQYF
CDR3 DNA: TGTGCCAGCAGTGGGAGGTGGGGAGATACGCAGTATTTT

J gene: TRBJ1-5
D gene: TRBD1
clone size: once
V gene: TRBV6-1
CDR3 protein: CASRHRDRGQPQHF
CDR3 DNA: TGTGCCAGCAGACACCGGGACAGGGGGCAGCCCCAGCATTTT

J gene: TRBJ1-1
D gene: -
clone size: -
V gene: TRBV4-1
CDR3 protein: CASSQSTGDPNTEAFF
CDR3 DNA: TGCGCCAGCAGCCAATCTACAGGAGACCCGAACACTGAAGCTTTCTTT

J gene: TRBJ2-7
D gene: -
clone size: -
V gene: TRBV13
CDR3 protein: CASSLGGQGTYEQYF
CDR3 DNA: TGTGCCAGCAGCTTGGGGGGGCAGGGTACCTACGAGCAGTACTTC

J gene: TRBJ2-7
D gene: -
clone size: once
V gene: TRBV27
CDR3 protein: CASSSRLTPAHRTGQYF
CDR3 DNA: TGTGCCAGCAGTTCACGCTTGACTCCGGCGCACCGGACTGGGCAGTACTTC

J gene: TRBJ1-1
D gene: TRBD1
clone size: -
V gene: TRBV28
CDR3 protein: CASSLPGGWVNTEAFF
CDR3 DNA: TGTGCCAGCAGTTTACCAGGGGGTTGGGTGAACACTGAAGCTTTCTTT

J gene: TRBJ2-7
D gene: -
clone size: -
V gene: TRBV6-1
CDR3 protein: CASSLLQNPYEQYF
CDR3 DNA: TGTGCCAGCAGTCTTCTACAGAACCCCTACGAGCAGTACTTC

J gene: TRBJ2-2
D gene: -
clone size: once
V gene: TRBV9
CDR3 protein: CASSGATGELFF
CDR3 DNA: TGTGCCAGCAGCGGGGCCACCGGGGAGCTGTTTTTT

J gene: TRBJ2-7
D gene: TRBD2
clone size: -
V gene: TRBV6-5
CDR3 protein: CASSYSAGAYEQYF
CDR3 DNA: TGTGCCAGCAGTTACTCGGCGGGAGCCTACGAGCAGTACTTC

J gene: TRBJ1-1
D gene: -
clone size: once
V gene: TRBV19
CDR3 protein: CATSLTFGRPEAFF
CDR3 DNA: TGTGCCACAAGCCTAACCTTTGGGAGGCCTGAAGCTTTCTTT

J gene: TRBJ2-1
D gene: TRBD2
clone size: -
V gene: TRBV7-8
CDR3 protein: CASRGMGLSSSYNEQFF
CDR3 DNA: TGTGCCAGCAGGGGGATGGGACTATCCAGCTCCTACAATGAGCAGTTCTTC

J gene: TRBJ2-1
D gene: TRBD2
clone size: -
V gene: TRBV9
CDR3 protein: CASSVDLSSGIKDEQFF
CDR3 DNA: TGTGCCAGCAGCGTAGATCTTTCTAGCGGGATTAAGGATGAGCAGTTCTTC

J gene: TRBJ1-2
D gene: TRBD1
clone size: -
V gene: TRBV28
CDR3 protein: CASNAGTEAGGYTF
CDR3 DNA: TGTGCCAGCAACGCCGGGACAGAAGCAGGTGGCTACACCTTC

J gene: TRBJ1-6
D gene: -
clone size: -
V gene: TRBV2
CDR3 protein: CASIGAGDGSPLHF
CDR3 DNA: TGTGCCAGCATTGGGGCGGGGGATGGTTCACCCCTCCACTTT

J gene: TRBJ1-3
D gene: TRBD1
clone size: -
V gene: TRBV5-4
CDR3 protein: CASSLVATGEGNTIYF
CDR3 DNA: TGTGCCAGCAGCTTGGTCGCGACAGGGGAAGGAAACACCATATATTTT

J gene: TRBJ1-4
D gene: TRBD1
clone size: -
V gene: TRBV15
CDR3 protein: CATSVGDRGRGEKLFF
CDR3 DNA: TGTGCCACCAGCGTGGGAGACAGGGGGCGAGGGGAAAAACTGTTTTTT

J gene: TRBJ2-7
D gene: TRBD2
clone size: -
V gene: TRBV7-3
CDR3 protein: CASSFHGGDYEQYF
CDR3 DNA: TGTGCCAGCAGCTTCCACGGGGGGGACTACGAGCAGTACTTC